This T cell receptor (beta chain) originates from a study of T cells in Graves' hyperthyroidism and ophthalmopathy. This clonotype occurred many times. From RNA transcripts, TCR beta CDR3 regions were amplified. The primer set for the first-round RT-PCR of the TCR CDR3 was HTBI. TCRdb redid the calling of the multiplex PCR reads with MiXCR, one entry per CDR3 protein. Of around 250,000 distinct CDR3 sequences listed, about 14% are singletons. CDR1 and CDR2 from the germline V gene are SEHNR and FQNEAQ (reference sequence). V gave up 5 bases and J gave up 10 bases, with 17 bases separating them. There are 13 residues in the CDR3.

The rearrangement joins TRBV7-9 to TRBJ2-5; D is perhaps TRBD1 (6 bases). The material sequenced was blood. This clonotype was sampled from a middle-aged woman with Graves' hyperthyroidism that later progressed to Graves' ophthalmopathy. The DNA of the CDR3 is TGTGCCAGCAGCAGCCGCCGGACAGTCGGCCAGTACTTC. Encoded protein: CASSSRRTVGQYF.